Listed below are T cell receptor beta chains from one sample, sequenced in a study of CD8+ T cells in alopecia areata. The method was immunoSEQ multiplex PCR; TCRdb's version includes in-frame clones alone and lacks a portion of them. The data hold hundreds of thousands of clones, with 50% to 75% observed a single time. The sequencing here drew on CD4+ T cells sorted from blood, taken at week 52, from a patient treated with tofacitinib. The origin of the receptors is a human donor with alopecia areata. The CDR3 runs from the conserved cysteine through the conserved F or W. The D gene is left open where the match is weak. The size field is filled for only some rows; it gives once, few, many or a size class.

D: .
J: TRBJ2-5
V: TRBV5-1
size: .
CDR3: CASSKEYRRQETQYF
DNA: TGCGCCAGCAGCAAAGAGTACAGGCGACAAGAGACCCAGTACTTC

D: TRBD1
J: TRBJ1-5
V: TRBV7-9
size: few
CDR3: CASSLAGTGHNQPQHF
DNA: TGTGCCAGCAGCTTAGCCGGGACAGGACACAATCAGCCCCAGCATTTT

D: .
J: TRBJ2-5
V: TRBV25-1
size: .
CDR3: CASSEWSGTPVVAAQYF
DNA: TGTGCCAGCAGTGAATGGTCCGGGACACCGGTAGTTGCGGCCCAGTACTTC

D: .
J: TRBJ1-2
V: TRBV27
size: .
CDR3: CASSLKGYGYTF
DNA: TGTGCCAGCAGTTTGAAAGGGTATGGCTACACCTTC

D: TRBD2
J: TRBJ2-2
V: TRBV6-1
size: once
CDR3: CASSGASGSGTGELFF
DNA: TGTGCCAGCAGTGGAGCTAGCGGGTCGGGGACCGGGGAGCTGTTTTTT

D: .
J: TRBJ1-4
V: TRBV7-2
size: .
CDR3: CASSPGDTANEKLFF
DNA: TGTGCCAGCAGCCCAGGGGACACAGCTAATGAAAAACTGTTTTTT

D: .
J: TRBJ2-7
V: TRBV6-5
size: .
CDR3: CASSFSPSHKGEQYF
DNA: TGTGCCAGCAGTTTTTCTCCCTCGCACAAAGGGGAGCAGTACTTC

D: .
J: TRBJ2-5
V: TRBV7-6
size: few
CDR3: CASSLTHIQETQYF
DNA: TGTGCCAGCAGCTTAACCCATATTCAAGAGACCCAGTACTTC

D: .
J: TRBJ2-7
V: TRBV30
size: .
CDR3: CAWSVPQAPREQYF
DNA: TGTGCCTGGAGTGTACCGCAGGCCCCTCGGGAGCAGTACTTC

D: TRBD1
J: TRBJ2-7
V: TRBV5-6
size: .
CDR3: CASSPGQGYYEQYF
DNA: TGTGCCAGCAGCCCAGGACAGGGTTACTACGAGCAGTACTTC

D: .
J: TRBJ2-1
V: TRBV19
size: .
CDR3: CASQYVGGGEQFF
DNA: TGTGCCAGCCAATACGTCGGCGGAGGTGAGCAGTTCTTC

D: TRBD2
J: TRBJ2-1
V: TRBV29-1
size: .
CDR3: CSVVGGSGVDEQFF
DNA: TGCAGCGTCGTCGGTGGGAGCGGGGTCGATGAGCAGTTCTTC

D: TRBD1
J: TRBJ1-5
V: TRBV5-6
size: .
CDR3: CASSLMDTGAGQPQHF
DNA: TGTGCCAGCAGCTTGATGGATACAGGGGCTGGCCAGCCCCAGCATTTT

D: .
J: TRBJ2-5
V: TRBV27
size: .
CDR3: CASSFAGQETQYF
DNA: TGTGCCAGCAGTTTTGCAGGGCAAGAGACCCAGTACTTC

D: .
J: TRBJ1-1
V: TRBV9
size: .
CDR3: CASSPAQVSTEAFF
DNA: TGTGCCAGCAGCCCCGCCCAGGTTTCCACTGAAGCTTTCTTT

D: .
J: TRBJ2-1
V: TRBV4-3
size: .
CDR3: CASSLTKFSYNEQFF
DNA: TGCGCCAGCAGTCTTACTAAGTTCTCCTACAATGAGCAGTTCTTC

D: TRBD1
J: TRBJ2-3
V: TRBV7-6
size: few
CDR3: CASSPWTGSTDTQYF
DNA: TGTGCCAGCAGCCCCTGGACAGGGAGCACAGATACGCAGTATTTT

D: .
J: TRBJ2-3
V: TRBV19
size: .
CDR3: CASSPTLDTQYF
DNA: TGTGCCAGTAGTCCAACACTGGATACGCAGTATTTT

D: TRBD1
J: TRBJ1-5
V: TRBV4-1
size: few
CDR3: CASSQAGAGGQPQHF
DNA: TGCGCCAGCAGCCAAGCGGGGGCAGGGGGTCAGCCCCAGCATTTT

D: .
J: TRBJ1-4
V: TRBV7-2
size: few
CDR3: CASSLGWPNEKLFF
DNA: TGTGCCAGCAGCTTAGGGTGGCCTAATGAAAAACTGTTTTTT

D: .
J: TRBJ2-1
V: TRBV6-9
size: .
CDR3: CATPYNEQFF
DNA: TGTGCCACCCCTTACAATGAGCAGTTCTTC

D: TRBD2
J: TRBJ2-5
V: TRBV11-2
size: .
CDR3: CASSPGGRRTQYF
DNA: TGTGCCAGCAGCCCGGGGGGGCGAAGGACCCAGTACTTC

D: TRBD2
J: TRBJ2-3
V: TRBV5-1
size: .
CDR3: CASSWSGGATDTQYF
DNA: TGCGCCAGCAGCTGGAGCGGGGGGGCCACAGATACGCAGTATTTT

D: TRBD2
J: TRBJ2-5
V: TRBV30
size: .
CDR3: CAWSGSSGAQETQYF
DNA: TGTGCCTGGAGTGGGTCTAGCGGGGCCCAAGAGACCCAGTACTTC

D: .
J: TRBJ2-6
V: TRBV27
size: .
CDR3: CASSPAGLGVSGANVLTF
DNA: TGTGCCAGCAGCCCCGCGGGCCTAGGGGTCTCTGGGGCCAACGTCCTGACTTTC

D: .
J: TRBJ1-1
V: TRBV27
size: few
CDR3: CASSFRRMNTEAFF
DNA: TGTGCCAGCAGTTTTAGGAGAATGAACACTGAAGCTTTCTTT

D: .
J: TRBJ1-1
V: TRBV18
size: .
CDR3: CASRGQVNTEAFF
DNA: TGTGCCAGTCGCGGGCAGGTGAACACTGAAGCTTTCTTT

D: .
J: TRBJ2-5
V: TRBV2
size: once
CDR3: CASSEFVETQYF
DNA: TGTGCCAGCAGTGAGTTCGTAGAGACCCAGTACTTC

D: .
J: TRBJ2-1
V: TRBV6-1
size: few
CDR3: CASSARGAYNEQFF
DNA: TGTGCCAGCAGCGCCCGGGGCGCATACAATGAGCAGTTCTTC

D: .
J: TRBJ2-1
V: TRBV6-5
size: .
CDR3: CASSDGWDNEQFF
DNA: TGTGCCAGCAGTGATGGGTGGGACAATGAGCAGTTCTTC

D: .
J: TRBJ1-2
V: TRBV28
size: .
CDR3: CASGGYGYTF
DNA: TGTGCCAGCGGGGGCTATGGCTACACCTTC

D: TRBD2
J: TRBJ2-5
V: TRBV9
size: few
CDR3: CASSVGGLAAWETQYF
DNA: TGTGCCAGCAGCGTAGGAGGACTAGCGGCTTGGGAGACCCAGTACTTC

D: .
J: TRBJ2-7
V: TRBV9
size: .
CDR3: CASSLAVGFEQYF
DNA: TGTGCCAGCAGTTTAGCGGTGGGCTTCGAGCAGTACTTC

D: .
J: TRBJ1-1
V: TRBV7-3
size: .
CDR3: CASSLTGGGTEAFF
DNA: TGTGCCAGCAGCTTAACGGGTGGTGGTACTGAAGCTTTCTTT

D: .
J: TRBJ2-7
V: TRBV7-9
size: .
CDR3: CASSLTTSYEQYF
DNA: TGTGCCAGCAGCTTAACAACCTCCTACGAGCAGTACTTC

D: .
J: TRBJ2-2
V: TRBV6-6
size: .
CDR3: CASSPITGELFF
DNA: TGTGCCAGCAGCCCCATTACCGGGGAGCTGTTTTTT

D: TRBD1
J: TRBJ2-5
V: TRBV9
size: .
CDR3: CASSPGTGRPEETQYF
DNA: TGTGCCAGCAGCCCTGGGACAGGGAGGCCGGAAGAGACCCAGTACTTC

D: .
J: TRBJ2-6
V: TRBV30
size: once
CDR3: CAWRTGTGANVLTF
DNA: TGTGCCTGGAGGACGGGAACTGGGGCCAACGTCCTGACTTTC

D: TRBD2
J: TRBJ2-3
V: TRBV6-1
size: once
CDR3: CASSVPPGLAGGTDTQYF
DNA: TGTGCCAGCAGTGTACCACCGGGACTAGCGGGGGGAACAGATACGCAGTATTTT

D: TRBD1
J: TRBJ1-4
V: TRBV6-5
size: .
CDR3: CASSYSGTGHEKLFF
DNA: TGTGCCAGCAGTTACTCAGGGACAGGGCACGAAAAACTGTTTTTT

D: .
J: TRBJ1-2
V: TRBV25-1
size: .
CDR3: CASSLKGGANGYTF
DNA: TGTGCCAGCAGTCTCAAGGGGGGGGCGAATGGCTACACCTTC

D: TRBD1
J: TRBJ1-5
V: TRBV7-2
size: .
CDR3: CASSSTQGINQPQHF
DNA: TGTGCCAGCAGCTCCACACAGGGGATCAATCAGCCCCAGCATTTT

D: .
J: TRBJ2-7
V: TRBV4-2
size: once
CDR3: CASSPRGTPGRDSYEQYF
DNA: TGTGCCAGCAGCCCCCGAGGAACTCCGGGACGGGATTCCTACGAGCAGTACTTC

D: .
J: TRBJ2-5
V: TRBV29-1
size: .
CDR3: CSAPVGAQETQYF
DNA: TGCAGCGCACCAGTAGGGGCTCAAGAGACCCAGTACTTC

D: TRBD1
J: TRBJ1-2
V: TRBV2
size: .
CDR3: CASRAGTGNGYTF
DNA: TGTGCCAGCAGAGCCGGGACAGGGAATGGCTACACCTTC

D: .
J: TRBJ2-5
V: TRBV30
size: .
CDR3: CAWSVGPHVVTQYF
DNA: TGTGCCTGGAGTGTAGGGCCCCACGTCGTGACCCAGTACTTC

D: .
J: TRBJ2-1
V: TRBV11-2
size: .
CDR3: CASSWGRVGEQFF
DNA: TGTGCCAGCAGCTGGGGACGGGTAGGTGAGCAGTTCTTC

D: .
J: TRBJ1-2
V: TRBV4-1
size: .
CDR3: CASSPTDSNYGYTF
DNA: TGCGCCAGCAGCCCCACGGACAGTAACTATGGCTACACCTTC

D: TRBD1
J: TRBJ1-2
V: TRBV29-1
size: few
CDR3: CSGGQSSNYGYTF
DNA: TGCAGCGGGGGACAGAGCTCTAACTATGGCTACACCTTC

D: .
J: TRBJ2-1
V: TRBV29-1
size: .
CDR3: CSVEAQGTNNEQFF
DNA: TGCAGCGTTGAAGCGCAGGGGACAAACAATGAGCAGTTCTTC

D: TRBD1
J: TRBJ2-2
V: TRBV4-2
size: .
CDR3: CASSRGRQGSTGELFF
DNA: TGTGCCAGCAGCCGCGGCAGACAGGGGAGTACCGGGGAGCTGTTTTTT

D: TRBD1
J: TRBJ1-2
V: TRBV4-3
size: few
CDR3: CASSQDRGQNYGYTF
DNA: TGCGCCAGCAGCCAAGATAGGGGACAGAACTATGGCTACACCTTC